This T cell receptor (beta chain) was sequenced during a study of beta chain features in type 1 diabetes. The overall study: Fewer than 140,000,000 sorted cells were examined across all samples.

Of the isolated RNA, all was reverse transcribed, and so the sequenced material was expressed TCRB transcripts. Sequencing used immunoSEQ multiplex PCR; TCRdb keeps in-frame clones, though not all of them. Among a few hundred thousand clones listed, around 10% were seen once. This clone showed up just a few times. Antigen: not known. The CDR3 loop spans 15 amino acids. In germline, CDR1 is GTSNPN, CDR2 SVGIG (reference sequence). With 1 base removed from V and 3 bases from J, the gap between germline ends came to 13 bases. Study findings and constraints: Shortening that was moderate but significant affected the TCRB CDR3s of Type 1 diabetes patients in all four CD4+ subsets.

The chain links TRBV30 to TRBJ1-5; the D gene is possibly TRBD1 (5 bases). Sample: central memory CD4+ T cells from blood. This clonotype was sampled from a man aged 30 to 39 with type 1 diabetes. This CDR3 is CAWSASGLANQPQHF. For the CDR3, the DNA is TGTGCCTGGAGTGCGTCGGGACTTGCCAATCAGCCCCAGCATTTT.